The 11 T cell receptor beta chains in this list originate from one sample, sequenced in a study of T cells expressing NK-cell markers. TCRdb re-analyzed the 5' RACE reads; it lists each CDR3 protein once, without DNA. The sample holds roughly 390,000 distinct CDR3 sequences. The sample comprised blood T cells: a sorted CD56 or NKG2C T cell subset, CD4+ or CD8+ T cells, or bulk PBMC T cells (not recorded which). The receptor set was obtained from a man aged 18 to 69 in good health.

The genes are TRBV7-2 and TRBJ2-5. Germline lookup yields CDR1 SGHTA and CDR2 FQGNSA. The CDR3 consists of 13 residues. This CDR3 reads CASSLGYSETQYF.

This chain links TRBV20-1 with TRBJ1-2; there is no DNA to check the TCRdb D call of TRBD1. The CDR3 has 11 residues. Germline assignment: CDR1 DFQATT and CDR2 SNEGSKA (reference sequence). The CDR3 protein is CSATTGNGYTF.

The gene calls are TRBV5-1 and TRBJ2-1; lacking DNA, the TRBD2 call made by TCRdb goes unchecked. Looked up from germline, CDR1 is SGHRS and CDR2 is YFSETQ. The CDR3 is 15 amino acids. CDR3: CASSLIAQTYNEQFF.

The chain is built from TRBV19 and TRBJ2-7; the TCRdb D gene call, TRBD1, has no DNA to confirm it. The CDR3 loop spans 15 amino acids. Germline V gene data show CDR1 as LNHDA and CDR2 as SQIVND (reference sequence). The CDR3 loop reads CASSRTGTGVDEQYF. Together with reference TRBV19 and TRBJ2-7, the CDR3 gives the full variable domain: DGGITQSPKYLFRKEGQNVTLSCEQNLNHDAMYWYRQDPGQGLRLIYYSQIVNDFQKGDIAEGYSVSREKKESFPLTVTSAQKNPTAFYLCASSRTGTGVDEQYFGPGTRLTVT.

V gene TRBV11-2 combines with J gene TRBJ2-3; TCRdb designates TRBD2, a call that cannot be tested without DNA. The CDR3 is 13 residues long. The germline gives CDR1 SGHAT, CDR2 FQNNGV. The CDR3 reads CASSSDSGGTQYF.

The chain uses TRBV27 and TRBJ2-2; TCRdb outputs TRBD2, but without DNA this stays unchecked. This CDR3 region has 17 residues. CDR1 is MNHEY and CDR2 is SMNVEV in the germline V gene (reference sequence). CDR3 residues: CASSFTLLAGVNGELFF.

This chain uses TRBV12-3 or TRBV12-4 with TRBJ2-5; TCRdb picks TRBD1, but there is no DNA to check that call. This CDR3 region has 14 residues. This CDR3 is CASSLDRVRETQYF.

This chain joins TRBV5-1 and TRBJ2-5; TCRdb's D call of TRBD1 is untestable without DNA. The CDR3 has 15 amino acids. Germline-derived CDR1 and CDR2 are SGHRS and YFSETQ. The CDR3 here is CASSVLGTVQETQYF.

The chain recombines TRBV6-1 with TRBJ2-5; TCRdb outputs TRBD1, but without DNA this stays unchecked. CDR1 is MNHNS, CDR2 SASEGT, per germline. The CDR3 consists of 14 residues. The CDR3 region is CASYVDSLQETQYF.

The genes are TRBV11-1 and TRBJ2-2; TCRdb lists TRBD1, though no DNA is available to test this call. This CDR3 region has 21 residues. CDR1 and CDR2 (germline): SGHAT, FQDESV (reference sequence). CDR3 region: CASSNPGLAGGLRGTTGELFF.

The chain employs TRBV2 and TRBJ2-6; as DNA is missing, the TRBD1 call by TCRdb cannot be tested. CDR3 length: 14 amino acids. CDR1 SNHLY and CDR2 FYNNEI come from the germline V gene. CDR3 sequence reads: CASIRAAGANVLTF. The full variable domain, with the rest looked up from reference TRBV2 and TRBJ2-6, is EPEVTQTPSHQVTQMGQEVILRCVPISNHLYFYWYRQILGQKVEFLVSFYNNEISEKSEIFDDQFSVERPDGSNFTLKIRSTKLEDSAMYFCASIRAAGANVLTFGAGSRLTVL.